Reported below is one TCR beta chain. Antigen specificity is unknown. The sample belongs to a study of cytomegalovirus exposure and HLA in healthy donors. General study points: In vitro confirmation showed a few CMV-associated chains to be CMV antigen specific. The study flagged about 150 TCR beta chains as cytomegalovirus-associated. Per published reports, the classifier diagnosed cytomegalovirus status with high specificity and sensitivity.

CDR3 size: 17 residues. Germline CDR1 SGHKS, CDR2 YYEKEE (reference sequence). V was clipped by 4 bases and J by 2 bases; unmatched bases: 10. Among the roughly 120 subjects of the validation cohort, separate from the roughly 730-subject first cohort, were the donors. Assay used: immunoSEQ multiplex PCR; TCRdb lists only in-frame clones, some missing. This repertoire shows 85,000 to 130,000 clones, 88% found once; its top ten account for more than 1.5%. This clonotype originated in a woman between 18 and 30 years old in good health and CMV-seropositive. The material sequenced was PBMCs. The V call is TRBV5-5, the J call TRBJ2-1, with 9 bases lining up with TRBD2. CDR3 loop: CASSPMRGGVTYNEQFF. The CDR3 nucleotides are TGTGCCAGCAGCCCGATGCGGGGGGGCGTCACCTACAATGAGCAGTTCTTC.